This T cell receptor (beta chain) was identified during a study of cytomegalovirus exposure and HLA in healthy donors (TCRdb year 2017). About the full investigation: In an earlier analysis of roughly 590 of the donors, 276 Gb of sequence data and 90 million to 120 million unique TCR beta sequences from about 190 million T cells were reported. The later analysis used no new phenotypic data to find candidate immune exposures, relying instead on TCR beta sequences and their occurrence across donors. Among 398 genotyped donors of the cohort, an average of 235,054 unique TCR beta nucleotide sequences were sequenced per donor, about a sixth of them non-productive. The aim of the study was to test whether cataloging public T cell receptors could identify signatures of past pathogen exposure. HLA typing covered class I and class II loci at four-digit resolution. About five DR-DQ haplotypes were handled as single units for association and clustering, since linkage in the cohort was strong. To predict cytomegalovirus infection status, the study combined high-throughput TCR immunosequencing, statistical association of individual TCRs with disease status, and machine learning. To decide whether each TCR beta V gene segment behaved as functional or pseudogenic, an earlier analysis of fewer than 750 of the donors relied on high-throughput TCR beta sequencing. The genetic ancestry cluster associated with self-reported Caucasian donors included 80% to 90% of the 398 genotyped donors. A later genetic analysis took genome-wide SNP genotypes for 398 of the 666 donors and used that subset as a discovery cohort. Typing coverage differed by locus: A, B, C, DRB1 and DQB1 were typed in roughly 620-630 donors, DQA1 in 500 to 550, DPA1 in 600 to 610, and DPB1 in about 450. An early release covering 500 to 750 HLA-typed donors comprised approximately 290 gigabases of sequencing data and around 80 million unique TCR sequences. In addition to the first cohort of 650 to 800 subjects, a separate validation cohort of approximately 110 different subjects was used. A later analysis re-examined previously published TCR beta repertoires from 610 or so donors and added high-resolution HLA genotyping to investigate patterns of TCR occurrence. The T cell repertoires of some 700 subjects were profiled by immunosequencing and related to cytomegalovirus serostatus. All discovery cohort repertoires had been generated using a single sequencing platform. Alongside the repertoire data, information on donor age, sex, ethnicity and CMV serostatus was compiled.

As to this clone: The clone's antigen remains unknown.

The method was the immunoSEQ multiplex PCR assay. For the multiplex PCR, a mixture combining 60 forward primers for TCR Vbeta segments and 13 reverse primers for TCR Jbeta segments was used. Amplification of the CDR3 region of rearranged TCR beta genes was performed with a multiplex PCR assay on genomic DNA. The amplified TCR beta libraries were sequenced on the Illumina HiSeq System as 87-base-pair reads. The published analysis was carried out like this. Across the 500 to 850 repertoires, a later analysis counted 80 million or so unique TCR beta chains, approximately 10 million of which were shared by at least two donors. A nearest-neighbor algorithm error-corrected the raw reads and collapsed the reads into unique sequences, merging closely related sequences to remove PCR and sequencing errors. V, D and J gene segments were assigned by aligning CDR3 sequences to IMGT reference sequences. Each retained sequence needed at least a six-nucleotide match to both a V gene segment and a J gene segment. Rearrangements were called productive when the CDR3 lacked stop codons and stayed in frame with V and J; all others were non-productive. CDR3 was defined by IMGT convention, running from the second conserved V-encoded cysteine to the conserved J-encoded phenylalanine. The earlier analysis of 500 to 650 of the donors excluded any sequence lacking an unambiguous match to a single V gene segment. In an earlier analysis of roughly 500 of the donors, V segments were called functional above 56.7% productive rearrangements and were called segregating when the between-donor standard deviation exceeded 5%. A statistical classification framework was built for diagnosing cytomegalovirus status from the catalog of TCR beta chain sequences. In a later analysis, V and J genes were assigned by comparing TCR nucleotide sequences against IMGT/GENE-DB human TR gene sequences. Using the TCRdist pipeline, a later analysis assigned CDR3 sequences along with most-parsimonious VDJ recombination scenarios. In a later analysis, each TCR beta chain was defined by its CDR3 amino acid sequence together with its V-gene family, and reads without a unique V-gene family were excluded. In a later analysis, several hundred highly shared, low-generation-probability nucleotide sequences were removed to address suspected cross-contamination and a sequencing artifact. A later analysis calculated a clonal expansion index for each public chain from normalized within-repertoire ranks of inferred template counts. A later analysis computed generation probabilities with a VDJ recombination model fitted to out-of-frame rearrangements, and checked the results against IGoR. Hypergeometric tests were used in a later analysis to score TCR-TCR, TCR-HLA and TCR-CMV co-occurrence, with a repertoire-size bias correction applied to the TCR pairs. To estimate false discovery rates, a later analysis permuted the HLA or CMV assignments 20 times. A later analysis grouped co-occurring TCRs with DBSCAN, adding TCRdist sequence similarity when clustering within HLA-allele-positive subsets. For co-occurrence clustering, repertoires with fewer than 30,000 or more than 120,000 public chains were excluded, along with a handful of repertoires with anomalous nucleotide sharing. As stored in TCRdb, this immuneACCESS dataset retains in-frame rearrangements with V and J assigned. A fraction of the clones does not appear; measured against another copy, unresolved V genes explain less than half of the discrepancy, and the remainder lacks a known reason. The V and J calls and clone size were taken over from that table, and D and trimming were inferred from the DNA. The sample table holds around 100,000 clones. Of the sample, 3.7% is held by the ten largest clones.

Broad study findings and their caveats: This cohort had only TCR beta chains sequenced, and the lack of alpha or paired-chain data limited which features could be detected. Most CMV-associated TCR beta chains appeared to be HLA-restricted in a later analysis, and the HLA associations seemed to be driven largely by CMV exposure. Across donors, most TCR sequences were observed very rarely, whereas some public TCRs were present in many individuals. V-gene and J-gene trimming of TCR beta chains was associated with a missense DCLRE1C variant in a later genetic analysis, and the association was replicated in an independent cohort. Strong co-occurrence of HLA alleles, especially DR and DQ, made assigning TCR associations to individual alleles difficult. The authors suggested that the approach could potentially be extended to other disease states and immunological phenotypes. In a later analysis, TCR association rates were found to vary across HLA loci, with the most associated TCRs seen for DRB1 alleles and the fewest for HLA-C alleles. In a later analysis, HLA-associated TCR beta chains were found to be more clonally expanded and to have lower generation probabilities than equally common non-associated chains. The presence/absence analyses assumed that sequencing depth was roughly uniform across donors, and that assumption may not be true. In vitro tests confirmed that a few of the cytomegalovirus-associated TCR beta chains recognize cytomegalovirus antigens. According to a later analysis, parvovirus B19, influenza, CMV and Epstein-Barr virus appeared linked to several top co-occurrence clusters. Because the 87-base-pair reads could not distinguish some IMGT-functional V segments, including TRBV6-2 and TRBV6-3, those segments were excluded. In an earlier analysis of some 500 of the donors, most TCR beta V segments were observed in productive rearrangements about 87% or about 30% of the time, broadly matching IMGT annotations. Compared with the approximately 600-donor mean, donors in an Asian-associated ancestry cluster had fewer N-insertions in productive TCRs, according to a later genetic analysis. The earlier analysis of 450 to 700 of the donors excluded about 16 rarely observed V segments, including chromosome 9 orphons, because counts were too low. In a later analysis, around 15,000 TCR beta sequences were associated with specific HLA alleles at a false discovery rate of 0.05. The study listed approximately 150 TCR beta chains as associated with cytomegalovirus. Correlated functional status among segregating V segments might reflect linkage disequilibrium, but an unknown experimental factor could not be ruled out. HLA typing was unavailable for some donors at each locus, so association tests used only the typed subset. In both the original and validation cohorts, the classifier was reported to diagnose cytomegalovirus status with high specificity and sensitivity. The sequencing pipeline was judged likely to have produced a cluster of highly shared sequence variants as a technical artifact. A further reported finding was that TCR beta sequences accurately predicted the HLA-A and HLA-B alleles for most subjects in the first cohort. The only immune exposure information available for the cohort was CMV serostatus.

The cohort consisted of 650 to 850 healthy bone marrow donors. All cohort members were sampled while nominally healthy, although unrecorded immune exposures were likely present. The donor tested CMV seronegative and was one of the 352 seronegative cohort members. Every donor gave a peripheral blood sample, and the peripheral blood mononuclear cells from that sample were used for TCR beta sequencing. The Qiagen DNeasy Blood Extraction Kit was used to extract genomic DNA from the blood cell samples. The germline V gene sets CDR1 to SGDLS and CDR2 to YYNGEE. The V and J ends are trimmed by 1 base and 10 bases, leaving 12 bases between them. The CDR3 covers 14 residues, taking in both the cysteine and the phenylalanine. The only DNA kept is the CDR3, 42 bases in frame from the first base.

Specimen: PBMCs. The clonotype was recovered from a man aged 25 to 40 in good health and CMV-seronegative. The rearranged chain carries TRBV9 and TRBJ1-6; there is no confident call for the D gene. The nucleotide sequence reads TGTGCCAGCAGCGTATACCGGGTTGGGTCACCCCTCCACTTT. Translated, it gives CASSVYRVGSPLHF.